A single T cell receptor beta chain is shown here with its context. The sample comes from a study of blood T cell repertoires in COVID-19. Study in general: Spain, Italy and the United States supplied samples that represented acute and convalescent COVID-19. T cells, B-cell-depleted T cells, or PBMCs supplied cDNA or gDNA.

This CDR3 spans 15 amino acids. Germline lookup yields CDR1 MDHEN and CDR2 SYDVKM. V dropped 5 bases and J dropped 7 bases, with 15 bases sitting between them. The authors' processing: Estimated nucleated cell counts came from reference gene primer amplification. Profiling relied on immunoSEQ multiplex PCR, and the TCRdb table lists in-frame clones only, not all of them. V and J calls and clone size come straight from that table; D and trimming were deduced from the DNA. The sample lists 120,000 or so clones, just under 80% seen once, with 25% in the top ten. This TCR was recovered from a human donor in a cohort sampled during active COVID-19. The sample consisted of peripheral blood. The chain carries TRBV28 and TRBJ1-6, with D unresolved. In DNA, the CDR3 is TGTGCCAGCAGTCTCGGAGGAGCCGCCAATTCACCCCTCCACTTT. Translation: CASSLGGAANSPLHF.